The clone carrying this T cell receptor beta chain counts as medium-sized (0.01 to 0.1%). Four subsets defined by PD-1 and/or TIGIT were sorted from live CD3+CD8+TCRalphabeta+ cells. Trimming at V came to 5 bases and at J to 4 bases, leaving 8 bases not matched to a gene. The CDR3 covers 17 residues. The germline V gene encodes CDR1 SGHTA and CDR2 FQGNSA. The data are from a study of circulating CD8 cells and anti-PD-1 response in melanoma. Using roughly 16 ng of total RNA, TCR libraries were made with the QIAseq Immune Repertoire TCR panel. TCRdb used MiXCR to reprocess the reads, holding one entry per CDR3 protein. The sample holds over a thousand distinct CDR3 sequences, 6.5% to 9% seen once.

The chain joins TRBV7-2 to TRBJ2-2, with 12 positions matching TRBD1. The TCR was taken from a human donor with melanoma. This sample comprised CD8+ T cells from PBMCs, obtained at baseline or after one month of anti-PD-1 therapy (not recorded which). CDR3 sequence reads: CASSAKGQGAPTGELFF. The CDR3 DNA follows: TGTGCCAGCAGCGCGAAGGGACAGGGGGCGCCCACCGGGGAGCTGTTTTTT.